Below, 24 T cell receptor beta chains from the same sample are listed, as sequenced in a study of blood T cell repertoires in COVID-19. The assay was immunoSEQ multiplex PCR, and TCRdb's table has in-frame clones only and misses some. The sample has 80,000 or so clones; 65% to 85% are singletons. Material for sequencing was peripheral blood. The source is a woman in her fifties or sixties with acute or convalescent COVID-19.

The table lists this clone with a few counts. The same CDR3 also results from other DNA sequences found in this sample. The chain carries TRBV6-2 or TRBV6-3 and TRBJ2-2, with D possibly TRBD1 on 6 matching bases. V gave up 2 bases and J gave up 5 bases, with 6 bases separating them. This CDR3 has 13 amino acids. Germline V gene data show CDR1 as MNHEY and CDR2 as SVGEGT. CDR3 in amino acids: CASSYRGTGELFF. The CDR3 coding sequence is TGTGCCAGCAGTTACAGGGGGACCGGGGAGCTGTTTTTT.

This clone was counted between two and nine times. The chain couples TRBV24-1 to TRBJ2-7; possible D gene TRBD2, 7 bases. The CDR3 has 18 amino acids. The germline V gene encodes CDR1 KGHDR and CDR2 SFDVKD. V was trimmed by 6 bases and J by 2 bases, leaving 25 bases between them. The CDR3 DNA is TGTGCCACCAGTCTAATTCCCCTTAGGGGGGGGTTACCCTACGAGCAGTACGTC. Translated: CATSLIPLRGGLPYEQYV.

The V gene is TRBV7-2, the J gene TRBJ1-6; 9 bases match TRBD1. The CDR3 sequence is 15 residues long. In germline, CDR1 is SGHTA, CDR2 FQGNSA. Trimming removed 1 base from V and 9 bases from J; junction bases left unmatched: 4. In DNA, the CDR3 is TGTGCCAGCAGCTTAGGAGGGACAGGGAGTTCACCCCTCCACTTT. This gives the protein CASSLGGTGSSPLHF.

Note on this clone: Sequence at one end of the junction differs from germline and may be a read error. The chain has TRBV7-7 and TRBJ2-1, with 9 bases aligning to TRBD2. In germline, CDR1 is SSHAT, CDR2 FNYEAQ (reference sequence). This CDR3 region has 17 residues. The CDR3 DNA is TGTGCTAGCAGCTTAGTAGGGAGCGGGGGGTCCTACAATGAGCAGTTCTTC. Translation gives CASSLVGSGGSYNEQFF.

The chain employs TRBV11-3 and TRBJ2-1; D call uncertain. The CDR3 is 12 residues long. Germline V lookup: CDR1 SGHNT, CDR2 YENEEA. The V end lost 3 bases, the J end lost 6 bases, and 6 bases lay between the germline ends. Here the CDR3 reads CASSFGPNEQFF. CDR3 coding DNA: TGTGCCAGCAGCTTCGGTCCCAATGAGCAGTTCTTC.

The chain employs TRBV7-2 and TRBJ1-2; 7 nucleotides line up with TRBD1. V shed 5 bases and J 6 bases; nucleotides not matched to a gene: 9. Germline loops: CDR1 SGHTA, CDR2 FQGNSA. This CDR3 spans 14 amino acids. CDR3 in DNA: TGTGCCAGCAGCATTCAGGGGGTATTCGATGGCTACACCTTC. Translation gives CASSIQGVFDGYTF. The variable domain in full, completed from reference TRBV7-2 and TRBJ1-2, reads GAGVSQSPSNKVTEKGKDVELRCDPISGHTALYWYRQSLGQGLEFLIYFQGNSAPDKSGLPSDRFSAERTGGSVSTLTIQRTQQEDSAVYLCASSIQGVFDGYTFGSGTRLTVV.

This clone was counted a few times. This chain uses TRBV7-2 with TRBJ2-7; 7 positions agree with TRBD2. The V gene's germline CDR1 is SGHTA and CDR2 FQGNSA. The junction had 12 bases not matched to a gene; V was cut back by 5 bases and J by 5 bases. The CDR3 spans 15 residues. CDR3 DNA: TGTGCCAGCAGCCCAGAGGCGGGGGATTACAACGAGCAGTACTTC. Its protein is CASSPEAGDYNEQYF.

The genes are TRBV5-1 and TRBJ2-5, with D tentatively TRBD2 (5 bases). CDR1 SGHRS and CDR2 YFSETQ come from the germline V gene. The CDR3 is 15 residues long. Between the trimmed V and J ends, which lost 4 bases and 5 bases, there was a span of 18 bases. The CDR3 nucleotides are TGCGCCAGCAGCAATATGGACTCTATGCGGGAGACCCAGTACTTC. Protein sequence: CASSNMDSMRETQYF.

The chain carries TRBV18 and TRBJ2-3; D is possibly TRBD2 (7 bases). Trimming removed 8 bases at V and 5 bases at J, with 14 bases between. The CDR3 sequence is 13 residues long. CDR1 and CDR2 from the germline V gene are KGHSH and LQKENI. CDR3 bases: TGTGCCAGCGAAACCGGGGGGCAAGATACGCAGTATTTT. Amino acid sequence: CASETGGQDTQYF. Full variable domain (outside the CDR3, taken from reference TRBV18 and TRBJ2-3): NAGVMQNPRHLVRRRGQEARLRCSPMKGHSHVYWYRQLPEEGLKFMVYLQKENIIDESGMPKERFSAEFPKEGPSILRIQQVVRGDSAAYFCASETGGQDTQYFGPGTRLTVL.

The chain employs TRBV30 and TRBJ1-3, with 7 bases that match TRBD1. The trim removed 3 bases at V and 2 bases at J, leaving 7 bases unmatched. The CDR3 is made up of 15 amino acids. CDR1 is GTSNPN, CDR2 SVGIG, per germline (reference sequence). For the CDR3, the DNA is TGTGCCTGGAGCCGTTCCGGGACAGCTGGAAACACCATATATTTT. It translates to CAWSRSGTAGNTIYF.

This chain's CDR3 is CASSPRTTNTGELFF. CDR3 coding DNA: TGCGCCAGCAGCCCCCGAACTACGAACACCGGGGAGCTGTTTTTT. The chain has TRBV4-1 and TRBJ2-2; D remains ambiguous. Germline V gene lookup returns CDR1 MGHRA and CDR2 YSYEKL. V was trimmed by 4 bases and J by 0 bases, leaving 9 bases between them. This CDR3 has 15 residues.

The CDR3 DNA reads as TGCGCCAGCAGCTTGGAGCGAGCAACTAATGAAAAACTGTTTTTT. Residues: CASSLERATNEKLFF. J is TRBJ1-4 and V is TRBV5-1; D is unclear. Between the trimmed V and J ends, which lost 0 bases and 0 bases, there was a span of 6 bases. CDR1 is SGHRS and CDR2 is YFSETQ in the germline V gene. The CDR3 is made up of 15 amino acids. The full variable domain, its missing parts supplied by reference TRBV5-1 and TRBJ1-4, is KAGVTQTPRYLIKTRGQQVTLSCSPISGHRSVSWYQQTPGQGLQFLFEYFSETQRNKGNFPGRFSGRQFSNSRSEMNVSTLELGDSALYLCASSLERATNEKLFFGSGTQLSVL.

V usage is TRBV5-1 and J usage is TRBJ2-2; no definite D call. CDR1 is SGHRS, CDR2 YFSETQ, per germline. Trimming took 0 bases from V and 3 from J, leaving 6 bases between them. This CDR3 contains 14 residues. The CDR3 spells CASSLGHDTGELFF. The DNA of the CDR3 is TGCGCCAGCAGCTTGGGACACGACACCGGGGAGCTGTTTTTT.

The chain links TRBV7-8 to TRBJ1-2, with TRBD1 identical over 8 bases. This CDR3 spans 20 amino acids. Trimming at V came to 6 bases and at J to 10 bases, leaving 31 bases not matched to a gene. The germline V gene has CDR1 SGHVS and CDR2 FQNEAQ. CDR3 region: CASSYTFKSGSLGQDIFYTF. CDR3 bases: TGTGCCAGCAGTTACACCTTTAAGTCCGGTTCTCTGGGACAGGATATATTCTACACCTTC.

This chain uses TRBV5-4 with TRBJ2-6; 7 nucleotides agree with TRBD2. This CDR3 is built from 15 residues. CDR1 is SGHNT and CDR2 is YYREEE in the germline V gene (reference sequence). Trimming cost V 0 bases and J 8 bases; bases outside gene matches: 5. The CDR3 spells CASSLGAGPSNVLTF. The CDR3 nucleotides are TGTGCCAGCAGCTTGGGAGCGGGGCCTTCCAACGTCCTGACTTTC.

This clone showed up many times. Other DNA sequences in the sample encode the same CDR3. CDR3 loop: CASGTADSNQPQHF. The CDR3 DNA reads TGTGCCTCAGGGACAGCCGATAGCAATCAGCCCCAGCATTTT. V and J are TRBV10-3 and TRBJ1-5, with TRBD1 matching over 7 bases. V shed 11 bases, J shed 0 bases, and the junction held 7 bases outside the gene matches. This CDR3 has 14 residues. Per germline, CDR1 ENHRY and CDR2 SYGVKD.

This chain connects TRBV5-1 to TRBJ1-2; D remains unclear. This CDR3 spans 13 amino acids. CDR1 and CDR2 (germline): SGHRS, YFSETQ. V lost 4 bases, J lost 2 bases, and 9 bases lay in between. CDR3 nucleotides: TGCGCCAGCAGCGACACAGAGAACTATGGCTACACCTTC. Residues: CASSDTENYGYTF.

V gene TRBV24-1 combines with J gene TRBJ2-1; TRBD2 might be the D (5 bases). CDR3 length equals 13 residues. V was pared by 6 bases and J by 6 bases, with 11 bases between. Germline V lookup: CDR1 KGHDR, CDR2 SFDVKD. CDR3 in amino acids: CATSPGLGNEQFF. The DNA of the CDR3 is TGTGCCACCAGTCCTGGACTCGGCAATGAGCAGTTCTTC.

This chain connects TRBV18 to TRBJ1-3; 8 bases line up with TRBD1. The J segment lost 2 bases and the V segment lost 4 bases, leaving 7 bases of the junction unmatched. CDR3 length equals 16 residues. The germline V gene has CDR1 KGHSH and CDR2 LQKENI. The CDR3, as DNA: TGTGCCAGCTCACTAGGGACAGGATCTGCTGGAAACACCATATATTTT. Protein sequence: CASSLGTGSAGNTIYF.

The V call is TRBV7-2, the J call TRBJ1-3; 8 nucleotides agree with TRBD1. With 3 bases clipped from V and 0 bases from J, the junction kept 4 bases outside the gene matches. This CDR3 has 16 amino acids. CDR1 is SGHTA, CDR2 FQGNSA, per germline. The CDR3 is CASSFTGGNSGNTIYF. In DNA form, the CDR3 reads TGTGCCAGCAGCTTTACAGGGGGTAACTCTGGAAACACCATATATTTT.

This rearrangement joins TRBV11-2 to TRBJ2-5; 11 nucleotides line up with TRBD1. This CDR3 region has 15 residues. The germline CDR1 and CDR2 sequences are SGHAT and FQNNGV. Trimming cost V 5 bases and J 5 bases; bases outside gene matches: 7. DNA for the CDR3: TGTGCCAGCAGCCCCGGACAGGGGGCTTCGGAGACCCAGTACTTC. Protein: CASSPGQGASETQYF.

The chain combines TRBV2 with TRBJ2-1; 9 bases align to TRBD1. V trimming: 3 bases; J trimming: 1 base; junction bases outside the gene matches: 1. CDR1 is SNHLY and CDR2 is FYNNEI in the germline V gene. There are 15 residues in the CDR3. The CDR3 loop reads CASSDGTGSYNEQFF. CDR3 DNA: TGTGCCAGCAGTGACGGGACAGGGTCCTACAATGAGCAGTTCTTC.

J is TRBJ1-2 and V is TRBV28; 10 bases agree with TRBD1. Trimming removed 6 bases from V and 5 bases from J; junction bases left unmatched: 9. CDR1 is MDHEN and CDR2 is SYDVKM in the germline V gene. The CDR3 spans 15 residues. The CDR3 DNA sequence: TGTGCCAGCAGCCTACCCGGGACAGGGGTTTATGGCTACACCTTC. It is translated as CASSLPGTGVYGYTF.

This chain joins TRBV7-2 and TRBJ2-1; a possible D gene is TRBD2 (6 bases). CDR1 is SGHTA, CDR2 FQGNSA, per germline. This CDR3 is 17 amino acids long. V was trimmed by 4 bases and J by 6 bases, leaving 22 bases between them. Written as DNA, the CDR3 is TGTGCCAGCAGCTCCCCCGGTGCTAGCGTTCGGGTCAATGAGCAGTTCTTC. Residues: CASSSPGASVRVNEQFF.